The source of this T cell receptor beta chain is a study of T cell repertoires in cytomegalovirus infection. Study-wide context: Indications of both CMV infection and matching HLA type were provided by public TCR beta signatures.

TCRdb re-called the reads with MiXCR, one entry per CDR3 protein. Found here are about 400,000 distinct CDR3 sequences, 15% to 20% of them singletons; the top ten hold 8.5% to 10%. This clonotype was counted only a few times. Its antigen is as yet unknown. Study-wide results and caveats: HLA-C-restricted CMV-specific TCR beta clonotypes prevailed in the ex vivo response. Pooled public TCR beta family frequency picked out CMV carriers with the relevant HLA.

This CDR3 spans 15 amino acids. Trimming took 9 bases from V and 1 from J, leaving 16 bases between them. The germline V gene has CDR1 LNHDA and CDR2 SQIVND (reference sequence). This chain joins TRBV19 and TRBJ1-5; D is unclear. Sequencing input: PBMCs. The TCR was taken from a human donor in good health (CMV status not recorded). Some clones in this sample may be carry-over from other donors' samples. The CDR3 here is CASSGQALSNQPQHF. The CDR3 nucleotides read TGTGCCAGCAGCGGGCAGGCCCTAAGCAATCAGCCCCAGCATTTT. The variable domain in full, completed from reference TRBV19 and TRBJ1-5, reads DGGITQSPKYLFRKEGQNVTLSCEQNLNHDAMYWYRQDPGQGLRLIYYSQIVNDFQKGDIAEGYSVSREKKESFPLTVTSAQKNPTAFYLCASSGQALSNQPQHFGDGTRLSIL.